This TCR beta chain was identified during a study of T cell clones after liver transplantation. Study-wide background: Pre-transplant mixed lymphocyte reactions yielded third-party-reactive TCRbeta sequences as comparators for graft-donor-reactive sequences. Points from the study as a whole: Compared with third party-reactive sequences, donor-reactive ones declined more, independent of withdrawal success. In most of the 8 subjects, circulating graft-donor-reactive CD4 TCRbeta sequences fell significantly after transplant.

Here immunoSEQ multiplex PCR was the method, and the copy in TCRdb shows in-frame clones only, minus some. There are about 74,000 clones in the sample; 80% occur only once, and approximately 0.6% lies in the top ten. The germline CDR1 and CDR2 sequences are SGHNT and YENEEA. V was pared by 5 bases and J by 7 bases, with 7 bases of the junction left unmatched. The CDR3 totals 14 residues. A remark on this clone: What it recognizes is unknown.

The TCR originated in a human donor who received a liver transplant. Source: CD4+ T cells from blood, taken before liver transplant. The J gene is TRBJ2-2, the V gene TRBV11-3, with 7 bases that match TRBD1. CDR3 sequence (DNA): TGTGCCAGCAGCCGCGGGCAGGGGGTCGGGGAGCTGTTTTTT. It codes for CASSRGQGVGELFF.